This is a list of T cell receptor beta chains from one sample in a study of blood T cell repertoires in COVID-19. Using immunoSEQ multiplex PCR, the repertoire was profiled, and TCRdb retains in-frame clones only, with some absent. The sample shows more than 70,000 clones, 75% to 95% of them seen only once. The sample was peripheral blood. The receptors here all came from a woman older than 75 with acute or convalescent COVID-19. The CDR3 runs from the conserved cysteine through the conserved F or W. Each record gives: V gene, J gene, D gene, clone size, CDR3 DNA, CDR3 protein. The D gene is left open where the match is weak. Clone size is given for some rows only: seen once, a few or many times, or a class if the clone is expanded.

V gene: TRBV5-4; J gene: TRBJ1-2; D gene: TRBD1; clone size: .; CDR3 DNA: TGTGCCAGCAGCTTTGTAGTCGGCAGGGGGATTGGCTACACCTTC; CDR3 protein: CASSFVVGRGIGYTF
V gene: TRBV18; J gene: TRBJ2-1; D gene: TRBD2; clone size: .; CDR3 DNA: TGTGCCAGCTCTTTAGGACTAGAATACGGCAATGAGCAGTTCTTC; CDR3 protein: CASSLGLEYGNEQFF
V gene: TRBV9; J gene: TRBJ2-1; D gene: TRBD2; clone size: .; CDR3 DNA: TGTGCCAGCAGCGCTAGCGGGGGGATGTTTGGTTACAATGAGCAGTTCTTC; CDR3 protein: CASSASGGMFGYNEQFF
V gene: TRBV7-2; J gene: TRBJ1-5; D gene: .; clone size: .; CDR3 DNA: TGTGCCAGCAGCCAGGTATTTAGCAATCAGCCCCAGCATTTT; CDR3 protein: CASSQVFSNQPQHF
V gene: TRBV5-1; J gene: TRBJ1-1; D gene: .; clone size: few; CDR3 DNA: TGCGCCAGCAGCGCCCTACAGGGTAGGAACACTGAAGCTTTCTTT; CDR3 protein: CASSALQGRNTEAFF
V gene: TRBV19; J gene: TRBJ1-1; D gene: .; clone size: .; CDR3 DNA: TGTGCCAGTAGTATGGTGCGGAACACTGAAGCTTTCTTT; CDR3 protein: CASSMVRNTEAFF
V gene: TRBV6-1; J gene: TRBJ1-1; D gene: .; clone size: .; CDR3 DNA: TGTGCCAGCAGTGAAGTAGGGGTTTCAACTGAAGCTTTCTTT; CDR3 protein: CASSEVGVSTEAFF
V gene: TRBV6-1; J gene: TRBJ2-7; D gene: TRBD2; clone size: .; CDR3 DNA: TGTGCCAGCAGTGATCGCGGAGGTAGAAAGCGGGGTGCGGGGCAGTACTTC; CDR3 protein: CASSDRGGRKRGAGQYF
V gene: TRBV6-2/TRBV6-3; J gene: TRBJ1-5; D gene: .; clone size: .; CDR3 DNA: TGTGCCAGCAGTCCGCGCAGGATCGATCAGCCCCAGCATTTT; CDR3 protein: CASSPRRIDQPQHF
V gene: TRBV15; J gene: TRBJ2-7; D gene: TRBD1; clone size: .; CDR3 DNA: TGTGCCACCAGCGAAGTGGTCAGGGGGCAATACGAGCAGTACTTC; CDR3 protein: CATSEVVRGQYEQYF
V gene: TRBV19; J gene: TRBJ2-7; D gene: TRBD2; clone size: few; CDR3 DNA: TGTGCCAGTAGTAGTCGGGGGGAAAACGAGCAGTACTTC; CDR3 protein: CASSSRGENEQYF
V gene: TRBV10-2; J gene: TRBJ1-6; D gene: TRBD1; clone size: .; CDR3 DNA: TGCGCCAGCAGGGAAGGACAGGATAATTCACCCCTCCACTTT; CDR3 protein: CASREGQDNSPLHF
V gene: TRBV20-1; J gene: TRBJ2-3; D gene: TRBD1; clone size: .; CDR3 DNA: TGCAGTGCTAGTAACCCAGGGGGCGGAGGAGATACGCAGTATTTT; CDR3 protein: CSASNPGGGGDTQYF
V gene: TRBV27; J gene: TRBJ1-4; D gene: .; clone size: once; CDR3 DNA: TGTGCCAGCTCCGGGACATTGGAAAAACTGTTTTTT; CDR3 protein: CASSGTLEKLFF
V gene: TRBV7-3; J gene: TRBJ2-1; D gene: TRBD2; clone size: .; CDR3 DNA: TGTGCCAGCAGCTTAACCGGGACTACCTACGGCAATGAGCAGTTCTTC; CDR3 protein: CASSLTGTTYGNEQFF
V gene: TRBV5-1; J gene: TRBJ1-1; D gene: TRBD1; clone size: .; CDR3 DNA: TGCGCCAGCAGCACGCGACAGGGGAACACTGAAGCTTTCTTT; CDR3 protein: CASSTRQGNTEAFF
V gene: TRBV19; J gene: TRBJ1-5; D gene: .; clone size: once; CDR3 DNA: TGTGCCAGTAGTACAACAGTTAATAGCAATCAGCCCCAGCATTTT; CDR3 protein: CASSTTVNSNQPQHF
V gene: TRBV5-1; J gene: TRBJ2-3; D gene: TRBD2; clone size: few; CDR3 DNA: TGCGCCAGCAGCTTGAGGTCCGGGGGGGATACGCAGTATTTT; CDR3 protein: CASSLRSGGDTQYF
V gene: TRBV3-1/TRBV3-2; J gene: TRBJ2-1; D gene: TRBD1; clone size: .; CDR3 DNA: TGTGCCAGCAGCCTCGGGACAGGGGGCGGTGGTGAGCAGTTCTTC; CDR3 protein: CASSLGTGGGGEQFF
V gene: TRBV6-2/TRBV6-3; J gene: TRBJ1-1; D gene: .; clone size: .; CDR3 DNA: TGTGCCAGCAGTCCATACATCACCCGGGACAATACTGAAGCTTTCTTT; CDR3 protein: CASSPYITRDNTEAFF
V gene: TRBV18; J gene: TRBJ2-5; D gene: TRBD1; clone size: .; CDR3 DNA: TGTGCCAGCTCACCAAACTGGGGACAGCCGGCACGGACCCAGTACTTC; CDR3 protein: CASSPNWGQPARTQYF
V gene: TRBV18; J gene: TRBJ1-2; D gene: .; clone size: .; CDR3 DNA: TGTGCCAGCTCACCACAAGGACAGAGGAACTATGGCTACACCTTC; CDR3 protein: CASSPQGQRNYGYTF
V gene: TRBV10-3; J gene: TRBJ1-2; D gene: .; clone size: .; CDR3 DNA: TGTGCCATCAGTGGACAGAACTATGGCTACACCTTC; CDR3 protein: CAISGQNYGYTF
V gene: TRBV5-8; J gene: TRBJ2-5; D gene: TRBD2; clone size: .; CDR3 DNA: TGTGCCAGCAGCTCCCCACGGACTAGCGGGAATTACCAAGAGACCCAGTACTTC; CDR3 protein: CASSSPRTSGNYQETQYF
V gene: TRBV6-5; J gene: TRBJ1-2; D gene: TRBD1; clone size: .; CDR3 DNA: TGTGCCAGCAGTTACCGTGGACAGGGTGGCTACACCTTC; CDR3 protein: CASSYRGQGGYTF
V gene: TRBV5-4; J gene: TRBJ1-4; D gene: .; clone size: .; CDR3 DNA: TGTGCCAGCAGCCCGAGGGGGGGCCAGAGCGGGGAAAAACTGTTTTTT; CDR3 protein: CASSPRGGQSGEKLFF
V gene: TRBV5-1; J gene: TRBJ2-2; D gene: .; clone size: .; CDR3 DNA: TGCGCCAGCAGCTCCATCTCGGGGGTCACCGGGGAGCTGTTTTTT; CDR3 protein: CASSSISGVTGELFF
V gene: TRBV7-6; J gene: TRBJ2-1; D gene: .; clone size: .; CDR3 DNA: TGTGCCAGCAGCTTAATTCGGACTACCTCCTACAATGAGCAGTTCTTC; CDR3 protein: CASSLIRTTSYNEQFF
V gene: TRBV5-1; J gene: TRBJ1-4; D gene: TRBD1; clone size: once; CDR3 DNA: TGCGCCAGCAGCTTGGAAGGGGGCGGTAATGAAAAACTGTTTTTT; CDR3 protein: CASSLEGGGNEKLFF
V gene: TRBV6-5; J gene: TRBJ2-7; D gene: .; clone size: .; CDR3 DNA: TGTGCCACCGAGGGACATCCCTCCTACGAGCAGTACTTC; CDR3 protein: CATEGHPSYEQYF
V gene: TRBV9; J gene: TRBJ2-2; D gene: .; clone size: .; CDR3 DNA: TGTGCCAGCAGCGTAGGGAACAGGGACACCGGGGAGCTGTTTTTT; CDR3 protein: CASSVGNRDTGELFF